The 18 T cell receptor beta chains below were found in one sample sequenced in a study of monozygotic twins with inflammatory bowel disease (dated by TCRdb to about 2019). The library was built by means of 5' RACE. TCRdb records Illumina HiSeq 2500 as the sequencer. TCRdb reanalyzed the reads, keeping one entry per CDR3 protein sequence and omitting DNA. The sample table records approximately 400,000 distinct CDR3 sequences. Approximately 2.3% of the sample is held by the ten biggest clonotypes. What was sequenced was blood. All receptors derive from a human donor with ulcerative colitis or Crohn's disease, or a healthy co-twin of an affected twin (not recorded which).

The CDR3 spells CSASVGEGSQFF. The chain links TRBV20-1 to TRBJ2-1; TCRdb names TRBD2, which stays unverified in the absence of DNA. CDR1 is DFQATT, CDR2 SNEGSKA, per germline (reference sequence). The CDR3 length is 12 residues.

V usage is TRBV5-1 and J usage is TRBJ2-2; TCRdb outputs TRBD1, but without DNA this stays unchecked. The germline CDR1 and CDR2 sequences are SGHRS and YFSETQ. This CDR3 region has 13 residues. CDR3 loop: CASTLPGPGELFF.

The rearrangement joins TRBV5-1 to TRBJ2-2; as DNA is missing, the TRBD1 call by TCRdb cannot be tested. The CDR3 extends over 14 amino acids. Germline CDR1 and CDR2: SGHRS and YFSETQ. This chain's CDR3 is CASTPGGYTGELFF.

V gene TRBV5-8 combines with J gene TRBJ2-3. This CDR3 contains 16 residues. Germline-derived CDR1 and CDR2 are SGHTS and YDEGEE. CDR3 sequence reads: CASSLAVGGGTDTQYF.

The chain combines TRBV4-2 with TRBJ2-4; without DNA, the TCRdb call of TRBD1 cannot be checked. Per the germline V gene, CDR1 is LGHNA and CDR2 is YNFKEQ. This CDR3 is 15 amino acids long. This CDR3 reads CASSQAGEAKNIQYF.

The chain has TRBV5-1 and TRBJ2-1; TCRdb selects TRBD1, and the lack of DNA leaves this call unchecked. Germline V gives CDR1 SGHRS, CDR2 YFSETQ. CDR3 length equals 14 residues. CDR3 region: CASRSDRAYNEQFF.

The chain combines TRBV6-2 or TRBV6-3 with TRBJ1-1; the TCRdb call, TRBD1, lacks DNA for checking. The CDR3 has 15 amino acids. The germline CDR1 and CDR2 sequences are MNHEY and SVGEGT. CDR3 loop: CASSYFEGARTEAFF.

The chain carries TRBV29-1 and TRBJ2-1. CDR1 is SQVTM and CDR2 is ANQGSEA in the germline V gene. The CDR3 has 13 residues. The CDR3 reads CSVYGGLYNEQFF.

V is TRBV12-3 or TRBV12-4 and J is TRBJ2-2; TCRdb's D gene call, TRBD2, goes unchecked for lack of DNA. The CDR3 has 19 amino acids. The CDR3 is CASSPLPRTSGQNTGELFF.

V is TRBV5-1 and J is TRBJ2-5; the TRBD2 assignment by TCRdb is unverifiable without DNA. The CDR3 runs to 14 residues. The germline gives CDR1 SGHRS, CDR2 YFSETQ. CDR3 loop: CASSPAGVQETQYF.

V and J are TRBV27 and TRBJ1-6; TCRdb designates TRBD1, a call that cannot be tested without DNA. This CDR3 contains 14 residues. Germline assignment: CDR1 MNHEY and CDR2 SMNVEV (reference sequence). CDR3 sequence reads: CASRPRQNNSPLHF.

This chain joins TRBV7-2 and TRBJ2-1; TCRdb selects TRBD1, and the lack of DNA leaves this call unchecked. Germline CDR1 is SGHTA and CDR2 is FQGNSA. The CDR3 runs 13 residues. The CDR3 sequence: CASVRGGIHEQFF.

The CDR3 loop is CASSYAGGLREQYF. The chain links TRBV6-5 to TRBJ2-7; TCRdb calls TRBD2, which cannot be checked without DNA. The germline gives CDR1 MNHEY, CDR2 SVGAGI. The CDR3 extends over 14 amino acids.

V usage is TRBV7-2 and J usage is TRBJ2-7; no DNA is available, so the TRBD1 call from TCRdb remains unchecked. CDR3 size: 14 residues. The V gene's germline CDR1 is SGHTA and CDR2 FQGNSA. The CDR3 here is CASSPAGTANEQYF.

CDR3 in amino acids: CASQPTGSYEQYF. This sequence joins TRBV5-1 and TRBJ2-7. CDR3 length equals 13 residues. Germline V gene data show CDR1 as SGHRS and CDR2 as YFSETQ.

This chain connects TRBV3-1 to TRBJ1-1; TCRdb designates TRBD1, a call that cannot be tested without DNA. Germline CDR1 is LGHDT and CDR2 is YNNKEL (reference sequence). This CDR3 comprises 15 residues. CDR3 in amino acids: CASSPRDRGNTEAFF.

This chain joins TRBV3-1 and TRBJ2-1; the D call of TRBD2 rests on TCRdb alone, since no DNA is present to check it. The CDR3 covers 15 residues. Looked up from germline, CDR1 is LGHDT and CDR2 is YNNKEL (reference sequence). The CDR3: CASSPTTSRSNEQFF.

The V call is TRBV3-1, the J call TRBJ2-5; the D call from TCRdb, TRBD1, cannot be confirmed without DNA. This CDR3 is 14 amino acids long. Germline-derived CDR1 and CDR2 are LGHDT and YNNKEL (reference sequence). CDR3 region: CASSQTGVQETQYF.